This TCR beta chain was captured in a study of cytomegalovirus exposure and HLA in healthy donors. Study in general: The approximately 670 first-cohort repertoires and the approximately 110 validation repertoires shared the same platform, a later analysis reported. Overall study results and limits: Published work reported that the classifier diagnosed cytomegalovirus status with high specificity and sensitivity. TCR sequences were mostly rare, though some public TCRs occurred in many donors.

In the case of this clone: The antigen is not known.

While the first cohort had 600 to 750 subjects, the donors belonged to the separate validation cohort of more than 95 subjects. Measured with immunoSEQ multiplex PCR; TCRdb has only the in-frame clones, and not every one. Of some 78,000 clones listed, 90% to 96% are singletons. With 2 bases clipped from V and 2 bases from J, the junction kept 4 bases outside the gene matches. The CDR3 covers 15 residues. The germline gives CDR1 LNHDA, CDR2 SQIVND (reference sequence). This chain joins TRBV19 and TRBJ2-7; 9 nucleotides line up with TRBD1. The sequenced sample consisted of PBMCs. This clonotype was sampled from a man aged 18-30 years in good health and CMV-seropositive. CDR3 nucleotide sequence: TGTGCCAGTAGTATACCGGGACAGGGAACCTACGAGCAGTACTTC. It specifies CASSIPGQGTYEQYF.